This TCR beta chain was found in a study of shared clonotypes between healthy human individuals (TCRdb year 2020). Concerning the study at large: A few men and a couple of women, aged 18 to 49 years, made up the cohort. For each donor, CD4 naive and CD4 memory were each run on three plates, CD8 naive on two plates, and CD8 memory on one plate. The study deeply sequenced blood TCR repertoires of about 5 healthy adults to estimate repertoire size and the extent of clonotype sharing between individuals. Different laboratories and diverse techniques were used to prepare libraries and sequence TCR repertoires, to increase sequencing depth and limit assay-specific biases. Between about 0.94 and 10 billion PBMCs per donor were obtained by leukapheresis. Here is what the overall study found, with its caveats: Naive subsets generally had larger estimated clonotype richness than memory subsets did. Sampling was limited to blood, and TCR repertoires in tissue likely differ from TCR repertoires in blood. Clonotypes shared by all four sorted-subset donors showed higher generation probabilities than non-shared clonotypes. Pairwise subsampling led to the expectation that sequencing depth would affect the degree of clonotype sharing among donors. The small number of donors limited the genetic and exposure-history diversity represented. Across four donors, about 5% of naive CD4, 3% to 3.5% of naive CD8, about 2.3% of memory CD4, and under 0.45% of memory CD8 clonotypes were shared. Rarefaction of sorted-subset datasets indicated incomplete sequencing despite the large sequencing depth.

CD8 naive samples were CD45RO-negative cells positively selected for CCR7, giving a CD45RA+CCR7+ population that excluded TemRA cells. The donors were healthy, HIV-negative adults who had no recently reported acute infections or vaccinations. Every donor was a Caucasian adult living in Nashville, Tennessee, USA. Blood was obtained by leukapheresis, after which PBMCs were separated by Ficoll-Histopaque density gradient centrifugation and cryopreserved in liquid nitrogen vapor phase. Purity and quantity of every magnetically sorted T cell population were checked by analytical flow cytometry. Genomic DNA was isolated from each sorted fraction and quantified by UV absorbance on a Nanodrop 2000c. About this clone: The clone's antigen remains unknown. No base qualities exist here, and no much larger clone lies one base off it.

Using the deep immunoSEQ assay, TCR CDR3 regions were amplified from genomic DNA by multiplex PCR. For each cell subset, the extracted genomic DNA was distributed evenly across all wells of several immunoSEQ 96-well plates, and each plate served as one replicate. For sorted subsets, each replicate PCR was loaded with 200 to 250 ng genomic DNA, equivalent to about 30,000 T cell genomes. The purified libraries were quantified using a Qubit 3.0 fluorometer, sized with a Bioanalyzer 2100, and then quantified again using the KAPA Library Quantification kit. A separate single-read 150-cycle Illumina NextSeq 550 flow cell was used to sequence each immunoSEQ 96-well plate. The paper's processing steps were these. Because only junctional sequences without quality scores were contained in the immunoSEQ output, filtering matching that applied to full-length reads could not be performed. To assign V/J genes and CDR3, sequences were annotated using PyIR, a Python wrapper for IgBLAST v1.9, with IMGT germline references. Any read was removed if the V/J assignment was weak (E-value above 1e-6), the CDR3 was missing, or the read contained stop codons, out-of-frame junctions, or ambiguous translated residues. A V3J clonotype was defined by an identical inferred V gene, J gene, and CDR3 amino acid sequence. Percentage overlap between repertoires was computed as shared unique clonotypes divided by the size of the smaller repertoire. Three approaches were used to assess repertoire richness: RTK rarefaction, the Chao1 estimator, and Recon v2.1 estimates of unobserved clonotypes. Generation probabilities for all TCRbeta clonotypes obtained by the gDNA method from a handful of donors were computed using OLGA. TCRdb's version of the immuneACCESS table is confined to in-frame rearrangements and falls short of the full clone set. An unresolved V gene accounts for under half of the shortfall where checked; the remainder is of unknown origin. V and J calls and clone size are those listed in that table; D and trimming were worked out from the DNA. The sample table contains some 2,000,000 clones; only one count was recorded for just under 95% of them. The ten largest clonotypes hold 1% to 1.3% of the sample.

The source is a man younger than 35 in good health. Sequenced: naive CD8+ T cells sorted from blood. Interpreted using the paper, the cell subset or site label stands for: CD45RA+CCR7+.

The nucleotide sequence is given as TGTGCCAGCAGACCCCGGACTAGCGCCAACCAACTACAGTACTTC. It is translated as CASRPRTSANQLQYF. This chain joins TRBV27 to TRBJ2-7; 9 bases in the junction line up with TRBD2. The CDR3 numbers 15 residues from cysteine through phenylalanine. Kept here is only the CDR3 DNA, which spans 45 bases and is read in frame from base 1. CDR1 and CDR2, per the germline V gene (reference sequence), are MNHEY and SMNVEV. Trimming takes 6 bases off V and 10 bases off J; junction bases not matched to a gene: 16.